The 18 T cell receptor beta chains in this list originate from one sample, sequenced in a study of T cell changes during pregnancy in multiple sclerosis. The method was immunoSEQ multiplex PCR; TCRdb's version includes in-frame clones alone and lacks a portion of them. The sample has about 53,000 clones, around 90% seen once. Sequences were derived from CD4+ T cells from peripheral blood mononuclear cells, sampled in the third trimester of pregnancy. Source of these receptors: a female donor with multiple sclerosis, enrolled in a pregnancy study.

The rearrangement links TRBV15 to TRBJ1-4; tentatively, D is TRBD1 (5 bases). The V end was cut by 1 base, the J end by 4 bases, with 10 bases between. Germline lookup yields CDR1 LNHNV and CDR2 YYDKDF (reference sequence). This CDR3 contains 15 residues. CDR3 nucleotides: TGTGCCACCAGCAGAGGAGACAGTATTAATGAAAAACTGTTTTTT. Protein product: CATSRGDSINEKLFF. Filled out from reference TRBV15 and TRBJ1-4, the complete variable domain reads DAMVIQNPRYQVTQFGKPVTLSCSQTLNHNVMYWYQQKSSQAPKLLFHYYDKDFNNEADTPDNFQSRRPNTSFCFLDIRSPGLGDTAMYLCATSRGDSINEKLFFGSGTQLSVL.

The CDR3 DNA reads as TGTGCCAGCAGCTTGGGGACAGACTTCACCGGGGAGCTGTTTTTT. Residues: CASSLGTDFTGELFF. The rearrangement links TRBV5-8 to TRBJ2-2, with D tentatively TRBD1 (6 bases). V was trimmed by 0 bases and J by 4 bases, leaving 10 bases between them. CDR3 length: 15 residues. Germline CDR1 is SGHTS and CDR2 is YDEGEE.

This chain connects TRBV10-1 to TRBJ1-6; D gene ambiguous. The CDR3 runs to 14 residues. Deletions cut 2 bases from V and 7 bases from J, with 9 bases between. Germline CDR1 and CDR2: WNHNN and SYGVQD (reference sequence). The CDR3 DNA is TGCGCCAGCAGTGAGGGGTCAGCGAATTCACCCCTCCACTTT. This translates into CASSEGSANSPLHF.

V usage is TRBV7-2 and J usage is TRBJ2-5, with 7 nucleotides matching TRBD2. CDR1 and CDR2 (germline): SGHTA, FQGNSA. V trimming: 4 bases; J trimming: 5 bases; junction bases outside the gene matches: 7. The CDR3 covers 14 residues. In DNA, the CDR3 is TGTGCCAGCAGCTATAGGACTAGACGCGAGACCCAGTACTTC. Its protein is CASSYRTRRETQYF.

This chain links TRBV18 with TRBJ1-3, with D possibly TRBD1 on 5 matching bases. V lost 8 bases and J lost 0, with 11 bases in between. This CDR3 has 14 residues. Germline CDR1 and CDR2: KGHSH and LQKENI. CDR3 amino acids: CASSNRNSGNTIYF. The CDR3, as DNA: TGTGCCAGCAGCAACAGGAACTCTGGAAACACCATATATTTT.

The chain combines TRBV7-6 with TRBJ1-1; 9 nucleotides line up with TRBD1. The CDR3 is made up of 15 amino acids. Germline V gene sequence: CDR1 SGHVS, CDR2 FNYEAQ. The V and J ends lost 5 bases and 10 bases, in that order; junction bases with no gene match: 14. In nucleotides, the CDR3 is TGTGCCAGCAGCCTGGGACAGGGTGTCAACATGGGAGCTTTCTTT. This encodes CASSLGQGVNMGAFF.

This clone was seen once. The CDR3 region has the DNA TGTGCCACCAGCAGAGGGGGACAGGGGGCTTTTGAAAAACTGTTTTTT. This gives the protein CATSRGGQGAFEKLFF. The V call is TRBV15, the J call TRBJ1-4, with 12 bases fitting TRBD1. This CDR3 spans 16 amino acids. Trimming removed 1 base from V and 7 bases from J; junction bases left unmatched: 4. Germline V CDR1 and CDR2: LNHNV, YYDKDF (reference sequence).

This clone was observed once. The chain links TRBV6-5 to TRBJ1-4; 11 bases are a match to TRBD1. V lost 4 bases to trimming and J lost 11 bases; unmatched junction nucleotides: 6. The CDR3 has 14 residues. CDR1 and CDR2 (germline): MNHEY, SVGAGI. The CDR3 is CASSLTGTGGKLFF. DNA of the CDR3: TGTGCCAGCAGTTTGACAGGGACAGGGGGGAAACTGTTTTTT.

This chain joins TRBV19 and TRBJ1-3; 8 positions match TRBD1. The J segment lost 1 base and the V segment lost 9 bases, leaving 5 bases of the junction unmatched. There are 14 residues in the CDR3. Germline V gene data show CDR1 as LNHDA and CDR2 as SQIVND (reference sequence). CDR3 amino acids: CASTYRGSGNTIYF. Here the CDR3 DNA reads TGTGCCAGCACCTACAGGGGGTCTGGAAACACCATATATTTT.

This chain connects TRBV2 to TRBJ1-2; TRBD1 matches 10 bases. From germline, CDR1 is SNHLY and CDR2 FYNNEI. J gave up 8 bases and V 6 bases, and 3 bases lay outside the gene matches. The CDR3 spans 12 residues. CDR3 sequence reads: CASSGTGVGYTF. In nucleotides, the CDR3 is TGTGCCAGCAGCGGGACAGGGGTCGGCTACACCTTC.

This clone appeared a single time. The chain is built from TRBV5-4 and TRBJ1-2; D possibly corresponds to TRBD1 (5 bases). The CDR3 runs 13 residues. Looked up from germline, CDR1 is SGHNT and CDR2 is YYREEE (reference sequence). The ends were cut back, 4 bases at V and 6 bases at J, with 13 bases in the middle. The CDR3 is CASSITGTHGYTF. For the CDR3, the DNA is TGTGCCAGCAGCATAACAGGAACCCATGGCTACACCTTC.

The sample holds one count of this clone. The chain is built from TRBV7-9 and TRBJ1-2; D is ambiguous. The CDR3 extends over 15 amino acids. V was clipped by 0 bases and J by 7 bases, with 15 bases between them. Germline V gene lookup returns CDR1 SEHNR and CDR2 FQNEAQ (reference sequence). The CDR3 loop is CASSLARETSSGYTF. In nucleotides, the CDR3 is TGTGCCAGCAGCTTAGCCCGAGAGACGTCTAGTGGCTACACCTTC.

The rearrangement joins TRBV4-1 to TRBJ1-6, with D unresolved. The CDR3 contains 15 residues. The germline V gene encodes CDR1 MGHRA and CDR2 YSYEKL. Trimming removed 0 bases from V and 12 bases from J, with 15 bases in between. CDR3 nucleotide sequence: TGCGCCAGCAGCCAAGATTGGCAAGTGCGGGGACCCCTCCACTTT. Its protein is CASSQDWQVRGPLHF.

J is TRBJ2-1 and V is TRBV18, with 14 bases fitting TRBD2. Looked up from germline, CDR1 is KGHSH and CDR2 is LQKENI. The CDR3 consists of 17 residues. V lost 3 bases and J lost 8; bases outside the gene matches: 9. CDR3 bases: TGTGCCAGCTCACCGACTATGACTAGCGGGGGGGCCTATGAGCAGTTCTTC. Protein: CASSPTMTSGGAYEQFF. The entire variable domain, with the rest obtained from reference TRBV18 and TRBJ2-1, is as follows: NAGVMQNPRHLVRRRGQEARLRCSPMKGHSHVYWYRQLPEEGLKFMVYLQKENIIDESGMPKERFSAEFPKEGPSILRIQQVVRGDSAAYFCASSPTMTSGGAYEQFFGPGTRLTVL.

This clone came up a few times. V is TRBV6-1 and J is TRBJ1-5; unclear D gene. Trimming pared 3 bases from V and 7 bases from J, leaving 7 bases between. This CDR3 has 12 residues. Germline CDR1 and CDR2: MNHNS and SASEGT. In DNA, the CDR3 is TGTGCCAGCAGTGAGCGGGCCCAGCCCCAGCATTTT. It encodes CASSERAQPQHF.

V is TRBV6-5 and J is TRBJ1-1, with 10 positions matching TRBD1. The germline V gene encodes CDR1 MNHEY and CDR2 SVGAGI. The CDR3 loop spans 14 amino acids. Trimming cost V 2 bases and J 7 bases; bases outside gene matches: 4. The CDR3, as DNA: TGTGCCAGCAGTTACCTCCGGGACAGGGGTGAAGCTTTCTTT. It translates to CASSYLRDRGEAFF.

V and J are TRBV7-2 and TRBJ1-6, with a tentative D call TRBD1 (6 bases). This CDR3 is 15 amino acids long. V gave up 5 bases and J gave up 9 bases, with 17 bases separating them. Germline V gives CDR1 SGHTA, CDR2 FQGNSA. The CDR3 sequence: CASSRYRVRTSPLHF. The CDR3 nucleotides read TGTGCCAGCAGCAGGTACAGGGTACGGACTTCACCCCTCCACTTT.

The J gene is TRBJ1-1, the V gene TRBV5-8; 7 bases align to TRBD1. Germline-derived CDR1 and CDR2 are SGHTS and YDEGEE. CDR3 length equals 14 residues. The ends lost 4 bases at V and 1 base at J; junction bases unmatched: 4. The CDR3 reads CASSRGQKNTEAFF. Written as DNA, the CDR3 is TGTGCCAGCAGCCGGGGACAGAAGAACACTGAAGCTTTCTTT. The whole variable domain, remainder taken from reference TRBV5-8 and TRBJ1-1, is EAGVTQSPTHLIKTRGQQATLRCSPISGHTSVYWYQQALGLGLQFLLWYDEGEERNRGNFPPRFSGRQFPNYSSELNVNALELEDSALYLCASSRGQKNTEAFFGQGTRLTVV.